The present T cell receptor (beta chain) was sequenced within a study of T cell changes during pregnancy in multiple sclerosis. CDR1 is MNHNS, CDR2 SASEGT, per germline. The V and J ends lost 5 bases and 4 bases, in that order; junction bases with no gene match: 7. This CDR3 region has 15 residues. The protocol was immunoSEQ multiplex PCR, while the TCRdb copy is restricted to in-frame clones and leaves out a portion. The sample records about 92,000 clones, 80% to 95% being singletons. This chain links TRBV6-1 with TRBJ2-1, with TRBD2 matching 8 bases. The clonotype comes from a female donor with multiple sclerosis, enrolled in a pregnancy study. The sample here was peripheral blood, taken in the first trimester of pregnancy. CDR3 sequence reads: CASSSGTRLYNEQFF. In DNA, the CDR3 is TGTGCCAGCAGTTCCGGGACTAGGCTATACAATGAGCAGTTCTTC.